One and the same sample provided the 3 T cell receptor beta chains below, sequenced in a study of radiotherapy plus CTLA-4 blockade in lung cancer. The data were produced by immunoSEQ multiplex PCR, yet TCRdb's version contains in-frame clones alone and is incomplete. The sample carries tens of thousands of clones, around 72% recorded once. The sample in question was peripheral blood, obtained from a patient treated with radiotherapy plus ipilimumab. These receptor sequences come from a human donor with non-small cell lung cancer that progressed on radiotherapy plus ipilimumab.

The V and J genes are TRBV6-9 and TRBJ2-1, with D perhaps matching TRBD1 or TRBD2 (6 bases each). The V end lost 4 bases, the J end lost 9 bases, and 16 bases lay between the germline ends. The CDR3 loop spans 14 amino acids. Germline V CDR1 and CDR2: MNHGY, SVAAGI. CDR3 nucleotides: TGTGCCAGCAGTTCCTTGACAGGAGGGGGTGAGCAGTTCTTC. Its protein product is CASSSLTGGGEQFF.

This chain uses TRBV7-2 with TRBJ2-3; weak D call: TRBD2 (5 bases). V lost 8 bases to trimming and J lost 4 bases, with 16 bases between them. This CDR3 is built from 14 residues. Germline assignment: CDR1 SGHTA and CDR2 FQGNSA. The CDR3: CASPRGPGADTQYF. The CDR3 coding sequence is TGTGCCAGCCCACGAGGGCCTGGGGCAGATACGCAGTATTTT. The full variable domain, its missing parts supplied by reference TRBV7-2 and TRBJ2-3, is GAGVSQSPSNKVTEKGKDVELRCDPISGHTALYWYRQSLGQGLEFLIYFQGNSAPDKSGLPSDRFSAERTGGSVSTLTIQRTQQEDSAVYLCASPRGPGADTQYFGPGTRLTVL.

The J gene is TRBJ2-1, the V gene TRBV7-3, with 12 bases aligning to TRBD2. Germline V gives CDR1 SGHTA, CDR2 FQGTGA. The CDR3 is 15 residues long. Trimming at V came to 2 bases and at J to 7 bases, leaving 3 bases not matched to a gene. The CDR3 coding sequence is TGTGCCAGCAGCTTAGGGACTAGCGGGTCTAATGAGCAGTTCTTC. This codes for CASSLGTSGSNEQFF.